The clone carrying this TCR beta chain was recorded a few times. Its antigen is not known. Then a second PCR, running about 6 to 11 cycles, was carried out with a sample-barcoded 5' primer and a J-beta primer mix. MiXCR was run by TCRdb on the 5' RACE reads, yielding one entry per CDR3 protein. This sample has approximately 700,000 distinct CDR3 sequences, with roughly 32% found just once. The sample is drawn from a study of blood T cells in healthy people across ages. The overall study: Template switching recovered approximately one barcoded beta molecule for every two T cells.

Researchers report isolating at least 7 million PBMCs per sample. Findings of the study overall: More naive CD4+ cells and higher diversity were found in long-lived than in aged donors.

The V gene end was trimmed by 5 bases and the J gene end by 3 bases; junction bases not matched to a gene: 8. The CDR3 is made up of 16 amino acids. CDR1 is MDHEN and CDR2 is SYDVKM in the germline V gene. This clonotype originated in a woman aged 80 or older in good health. V and J are TRBV28 and TRBJ1-4, with 8 nucleotides matching TRBD1. The sample taken for sequencing was blood. The CDR3 sequence is CASSIGQGGSNEKLFF. The CDR3 bases are TGTGCCAGCAGTATCGGACAGGGTGGCTCTAATGAAAAACTGTTTTTT.